This T cell receptor beta chain is drawn from a study of T cell repertoires in cytomegalovirus infection. Study summary: Public TCR beta signatures were indicative of both CMV infection and a matching HLA type.

This CDR3 is 13 amino acids long. Germline V lookup: CDR1 MNHEY, CDR2 SMNVEV (reference sequence). V was trimmed by 3 bases and J by 15 bases, leaving 18 bases between them. This clonotype was detected a few times. Its antigen remains unidentified. Via MiXCR, TCRdb re-called the reads, giving one row per CDR3 protein. The table has roughly 200,000 distinct CDR3 sequences, about 15% seen once. The study, taken as a whole, reports: Dominant in the ex vivo response were TCR beta clonotypes restricted by HLA-C and specific for CMV. Cumulative frequency (of public TCR beta family members) identified carriers of CMV plus the relevant HLA.

The sample comprised CD8+ T cells from PBMCs. The clonotype was recovered from a human donor in good health (CMV status not recorded). Some clones in this sample may be carry-over from other donors' samples. The chain has TRBV27 and TRBJ2-1; D could derive from TRBD1 or TRBD2 (5 bases each). CDR3 sequence (DNA): TGTGCCAGCAGTTTGGACACCGGGACGATTGCGTTCTTC. Translation: CASSLDTGTIAFF.